The 10 T cell receptor beta chains in this list originate from one sample, sequenced in a study of tumor and adjacent non-tumor tissue in lung cancer. No cell sorting was done before RNA was extracted from the tissue. More than 3 cm separated this lung sample from the edge of the tumor. A modified ARM-PCR protocol with three rounds of nested PCR amplified TCRbeta. TCRdb re-called the multiplex PCR reads through MiXCR, storing one row per CDR3 protein. This sample yields roughly 82,000 distinct CDR3 sequences, of which more than 75% are seen a single time; 21% belongs to the top ten. The specimen sequenced was distant non-tumor lung tissue. Receptors originate from a woman aged 45-60 years with non-small cell lung cancer.

The genes are TRBV10-2 and TRBJ2-5, with D tentatively TRBD2 (6 bases). Germline V CDR1 and CDR2: WSHSY, SAAADI. This CDR3 has 14 amino acids. Trimming took 8 bases from V and 1 from J, leaving 14 bases between them. This CDR3 reads CASDVVAAQETQYF. The CDR3 DNA is TGCGCCAGCGATGTTGTAGCGGCCCAAGAGACCCAGTACTTC.

The V gene is TRBV5-1, the J gene TRBJ2-3; 7 nucleotides align to TRBD1. The J call may not be correct, given that the DNA end is closer to TRBJ1-5. Germline V lookup: CDR1 SGHRS, CDR2 YFSETQ. There are 18 residues in the CDR3. The CDR3 sequence is CASISGLTGRLGTDTQHF. CDR3 in DNA: TGCGCCAGCATCTCCGGACTAACGGGAAGACTGGGGACAGATACGCAGCATTTT.

Points on this clonotype: A much larger clonotype is one base distant, so this may be a read error. CDR3 sequence: CSANLPDREYEQYF. CDR3 in DNA: TGCAGTGCCAACCTCCCGGACAGAGAATACGAGCAGTACTTC. The chain carries TRBV20-1 and TRBJ2-7; TRBD1 might be the D (6 bases). CDR3 length: 14 residues. V lost 6 bases to trimming and J lost 4 bases, with 19 bases between them. CDR1 is DFQATT and CDR2 is SNEGSKA in the germline V gene (reference sequence).

CDR3 bases: TGCGCCAGCAGTCCGGGGGCTAGCGGGAGTAGCACAGATACGCAGTATTTT. Amino acid sequence: CASSPGASGSSTDTQYF. This chain links TRBV10-1 with TRBJ2-3, with TRBD2 matching over 10 bases. V shed 5 bases and J 0 bases; nucleotides not matched to a gene: 8. The CDR3 spans 17 residues. The germline gives CDR1 WNHNN, CDR2 SYGVQD (reference sequence).

V and J are TRBV20-1 and TRBJ2-3; 11 bases agree with TRBD1. The CDR3 extends over 15 amino acids. In germline, CDR1 is DFQATT, CDR2 SNEGSKA (reference sequence). Trimming at V came to 5 bases and at J to 9 bases, leaving 13 bases not matched to a gene. CDR3 protein: CSACHRDRGGDTQYF. CDR3 DNA sequence: TGCAGTGCTTGCCATCGGGACAGGGGGGGAGACACGCAGTATTTT.

Concerning this clonotype: A single base separates this from a much larger clone, so it may be a read error. This chain joins TRBV28 and TRBJ1-2, with 9 nucleotides matching TRBD1. The CDR3 runs to 14 residues. J gave up 10 bases and V 6 bases, and 12 bases lay outside the gene matches. CDR1 is MDHEN and CDR2 is SYDVKM in the germline V gene. For the CDR3, the DNA is TGTGCCAGCAGACCAACACAGGGGGCCAGTGTCTACACCTTC. Encoded protein: CASRPTQGASVYTF.

This clonotype was seen ten or more times. The DNA is left out, because the CDR3 cannot be placed on it with certainty; the CDR3 is given as TCRdb lists it. The V gene is TRBV6-1, the J gene TRBJ2-1; TRBD1 is taken as the D call from the table, unchecked against the DNA. The CDR3 comprises 15 residues, both ends counted. Germline CDR1 MNHNS, CDR2 SASEGT. The CDR3 sequence is CASSEVGRGSNERFF.

The chain is built from TRBV5-4 and TRBJ1-6; D remains unclear. The CDR3 length is 16 residues. Germline loops: CDR1 SGHNT, CDR2 YYREEE (reference sequence). With 1 base removed from V and 17 bases from J, the gap between germline ends came to 25 bases. CDR3 coding DNA: TGTGCCAGCAGCTTGTTAGGAGCTCGAAAGAATTCACCAATCCACTTT. As protein: CASSLLGARKNSPIHF.

Only one count was recorded for this clonotype. A read error may account for a junction end that differs from germline. The J gene is TRBJ1-1, the V gene TRBV20-1, with 9 bases aligning to TRBD1. This CDR3 comprises 14 residues. Germline V lookup: CDR1 DFQATT, CDR2 SNEGSKA (reference sequence). The CDR3 sequence is CTADRGSENTAAFF. The CDR3 nucleotides read TGCACTGCGGACAGGGGCAGTGAGAACACTGCAGCTTTCTTT.

This clonotype has only a few counts. A read error may be the cause here, since a much bigger clone is one base away. The genes are TRBV7-8 and TRBJ2-1; the D is unclear. The germline V gene has CDR1 SGHVS and CDR2 FQNEAQ. CDR3 length equals 13 residues. The CDR3 sequence is CASSLGAENGQFF. CDR3 nucleotides: TGTGCCAGCAGCTTAGGAGCTGAGAATGGGCAGTTCTTC.